This T cell receptor (beta chain) was captured by sequencing in a study of glioma-infiltrating T cells after dendritic cell vaccination. General study results and limits: Complete blood and tumor specimen sets were limited to few patients. Patients with more pretreatment TILs had longer time to progression and survival.

Details on this clone: Its antigen is currently unknown.

The immunoSEQ assay amplified TCRB CDR3 from up to roughly 2 ug DNA. Clones were sequenced by immunoSEQ multiplex PCR, and TCRdb holds only the in-frame ones, with some missing. The sample records 90,000 or so clones, over 75% being singletons. The CDR3 length is 14 residues. The V and J ends lost 2 bases and 4 bases respectively, with 8 bases between them. Germline CDR1 MDHEN, CDR2 SYDVKM. The V and J genes are TRBV28 and TRBJ1-4; D not certain. The origin of this receptor is a human donor with glioblastoma. The sequencing used blood, collected before dendritic cell vaccination. CDR3 region: CASSLGGFNEKLFF. CDR3 nucleotides: TGTGCCAGCAGTTTAGGAGGGTTTAATGAAAAACTGTTTTTT.